Below are 10 T cell receptor beta chains sequenced from a single sample in a study of T cell changes during pregnancy in multiple sclerosis (dated by TCRdb to 2018 to 2020). Libraries were built with the immunoSEQ multiplex PCR assay. TCRdb mirrors the immuneACCESS table, restricted to in-frame sequences. Some clones are absent from its copies; in checked studies, under half trace to an unresolved V gene, and the reason for the others is unknown. Counted in this sample were just under 50,000 clones; 94% of them appeared once. Clones ranked in the top ten supply roughly 0.32% of the sample. The sample here was CD4+ T cells from peripheral blood mononuclear cells, taken in the third trimester of pregnancy. Every receptor here comes from a female donor with multiple sclerosis, enrolled in a pregnancy study.

The chain recombines TRBV2 with TRBJ2-5; 15 bases fit TRBD2. V trimming: 4 bases; J trimming: 0 bases; junction bases outside the gene matches: 3. The CDR3 is 17 amino acids. Germline CDR1 reads SNHLY; CDR2 reads FYNNEI. CDR3 loop: CASSGTSGGAYQETQYF. The CDR3 DNA is TGTGCCAGCAGTGGGACTAGCGGGGGGGCGTACCAAGAGACCCAGTACTTC.

The chain employs TRBV11-3 and TRBJ2-2, with a possible D match to TRBD1 (6 bases). This CDR3 has 17 amino acids. Germline CDR1 is SGHNT and CDR2 is YENEEA. Between the trimmed V and J ends, which lost 1 base and 0 bases, there was a span of 12 bases. CDR3 sequence reads: CASSLGDRFANTGELFF. CDR3 nucleotide sequence: TGTGCCAGCAGCTTAGGAGACAGGTTTGCGAACACCGGGGAGCTGTTTTTT.

The chain links TRBV5-6 to TRBJ1-2; perhaps TRBD1 as D (5 bases). V was pared by 2 bases and J by 3 bases, with 11 bases between. Germline loops: CDR1 SGHDT, CDR2 YYEEEE. This CDR3 has 14 amino acids. CDR3 coding DNA: TGTGCCAGCAGCTTACCAGGGAGGGACTATGGCTACACCTTC. Translation gives CASSLPGRDYGYTF.

The chain has TRBV7-9 and TRBJ1-4, with 7 nucleotides matching TRBD1. CDR1 and CDR2 from the germline V gene are SEHNR and FQNEAQ (reference sequence). Trimming removed 5 bases from V and 7 bases from J; junction bases left unmatched: 7. The CDR3 covers 14 residues. CDR3 in DNA: TGTGCCAGCAGCCCCGACAGGGTGGGTGAAAAACTGTTTTTT. It encodes CASSPDRVGEKLFF.

The chain joins TRBV19 to TRBJ2-3, with TRBD2 identical over 16 bases. The CDR3 runs to 17 residues. Trimming took 5 bases from V and 7 from J; bases not matched to a gene: 9. Looked up from germline, CDR1 is LNHDA and CDR2 is SQIVND (reference sequence). The DNA of the CDR3 is TGTGCCAGTAGTTCCCAGGCGGGACTAGCGGGGGGGAATACGCAGTATTTT. Residues: CASSSQAGLAGGNTQYF.

The J gene is TRBJ2-2, the V gene TRBV10-3, with unresolved D. CDR1 and CDR2 (germline): ENHRY, SYGVKD. The CDR3 has 12 residues. Trimming removed 6 bases at V and 3 bases at J, with 5 bases between. The CDR3 spells CAISLYTGELFF. Here the CDR3 DNA reads TGTGCCATCAGCCTTTACACCGGGGAGCTGTTTTTT.

V gene TRBV6-4 combines with J gene TRBJ2-3; TRBD2 might be the D (6 bases). V lost 3 bases and J 0 bases, leaving 7 bases between the germline ends. This CDR3 spans 14 amino acids. CDR1 and CDR2 (germline): MRHNA, SNTAGT. CDR3: CASSEGGSTDTQYF. CDR3 sequence (DNA): TGTGCCAGCAGTGAGGGGGGAAGCACAGATACGCAGTATTTT.

This clone was detected once. V gene TRBV30 combines with J gene TRBJ2-1; 10 bases line up with TRBD2. The CDR3 length is 14 residues. The ends lost 0 bases at V and 9 bases at J; junction bases unmatched: 5. The V gene's germline CDR1 is GTSNPN and CDR2 SVGIG (reference sequence). The CDR3 DNA is TGTGCCTGGAGTGTACTAGCGGGATGGGGTGAGCAGTTCTTC. It translates to CAWSVLAGWGEQFF.

V is TRBV28 and J is TRBJ1-2; no clear D gene. Germline V gene data show CDR1 as MDHEN and CDR2 as SYDVKM. V was trimmed by 11 bases and J by 4 bases, leaving 17 bases between them. The CDR3 contains 13 residues. CDR3 residues: CAGRGTESYGYTF. Written as DNA, the CDR3 is TGTGCCGGACGGGGTACAGAGAGCTATGGCTACACCTTC.

The chain links TRBV15 to TRBJ2-7; D gene ambiguous. Between the trimmed V and J ends, which lost 0 bases and 3 bases, there was a span of 18 bases. CDR1 LNHNV and CDR2 YYDKDF come from the germline V gene (reference sequence). CDR3 size: 17 residues. The CDR3 is CATSRDPVGLKSYEQYF. The CDR3 DNA is TGTGCCACCAGCAGAGATCCGGTGGGCCTTAAGAGCTACGAGCAGTACTTC.